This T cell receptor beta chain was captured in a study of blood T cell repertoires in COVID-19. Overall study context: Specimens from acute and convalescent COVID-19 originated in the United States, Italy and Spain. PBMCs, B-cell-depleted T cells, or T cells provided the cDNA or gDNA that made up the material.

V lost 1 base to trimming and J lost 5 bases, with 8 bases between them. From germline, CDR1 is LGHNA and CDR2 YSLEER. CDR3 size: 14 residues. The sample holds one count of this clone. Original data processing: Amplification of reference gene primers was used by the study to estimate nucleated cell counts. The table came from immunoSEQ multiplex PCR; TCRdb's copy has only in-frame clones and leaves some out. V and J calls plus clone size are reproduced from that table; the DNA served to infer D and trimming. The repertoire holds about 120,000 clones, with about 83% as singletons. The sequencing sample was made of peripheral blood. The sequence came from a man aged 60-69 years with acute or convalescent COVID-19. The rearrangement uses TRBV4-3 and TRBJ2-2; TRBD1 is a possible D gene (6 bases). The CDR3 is CASSQVRGTGELFF. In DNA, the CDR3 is TGCGCCAGCAGCCAAGTCAGGGGAACCGGGGAGCTGTTTTTT.